The 8 T cell receptor beta chains below were found in one sample sequenced in a study of shared clonotypes between healthy human individuals. Some clones are missing from TCRdb's copy, which holds only in-frame ones; the method was immunoSEQ multiplex PCR. Among more than 2,000,000 clones listed, 80% to 95% were seen once. The sample consisted of naive CD4+ T cells from PBMCs. Noted subset: CD45RA+ positively selected. Receptor source: a man aged 18 to 30 in good health. Some clones in this sample may be carry-over from other donors' samples.

J is TRBJ2-2 and V is TRBV19; D not certain. V was clipped by 6 bases and J by 5 bases, with 22 bases between them. CDR1 is LNHDA and CDR2 is SQIVND in the germline V gene (reference sequence). CDR3 length: 17 residues. As DNA, the CDR3 is TGTGCCAGTAGCACACTCGACCGGGTGGGATCGACCGGGGAGCTGTTTTTT. It is translated as CASSTLDRVGSTGELFF.

V and J are TRBV25-1 and TRBJ2-1, with 13 positions matching TRBD2. After removal of 4 bases from V and 6 bases from J, the junction contained 6 bases not matched to a gene. CDR3 size: 16 residues. Germline V gene lookup returns CDR1 MGHDK and CDR2 SYGVNS. As DNA, the CDR3 is TGTGCCAGCAGTGCAGCCACTAGCGGGAGGGCCAATGAGCAGTTCTTC. Its translation: CASSAATSGRANEQFF.

The rearrangement links TRBV28 to TRBJ2-7, with D perhaps matching TRBD1 (5 bases). Trimming removed 8 bases from V and 0 bases from J, with 11 bases in between. CDR1 MDHEN and CDR2 SYDVKM come from the germline V gene. This CDR3 contains 13 residues. CDR3 sequence: CASYNRPSYEQYF. In DNA form, the CDR3 reads TGTGCCAGCTACAACAGGCCCTCCTACGAGCAGTACTTC. The variable domain in full, completed from reference TRBV28 and TRBJ2-7, reads DVKVTQSSRYLVKRTGEKVFLECVQDMDHENMFWYRQDPGLGLRLIYFSYDVKMKEKGDIPEGYSVSREKKERFSLILESASTNQTSMYLCASYNRPSYEQYFGPGTRLTVT.

V gene TRBV15 combines with J gene TRBJ2-1; D is unclear. This CDR3 contains 12 residues. Trimming stripped 6 bases from V and 6 bases from J, with 9 bases between. Looked up from germline, CDR1 is LNHNV and CDR2 is YYDKDF (reference sequence). The CDR3 coding sequence is TGTGCCACCAGTCAGATAGGCAATGAGCAGTTCTTC. The encoded protein is CATSQIGNEQFF.

The chain couples TRBV28 to TRBJ1-1, with D maybe TRBD1 (6 bases). The CDR3 has 15 amino acids. The germline CDR1 and CDR2 sequences are MDHEN and SYDVKM. Trimming stripped 4 bases from V and 1 base from J, with 13 bases between. This CDR3 reads CASSSLQGGNTEAFF. As DNA, the CDR3 is TGTGCCAGCAGTTCCTTACAGGGTGGGAACACTGAAGCTTTCTTT.

This sequence joins TRBV5-1 and TRBJ1-5; D is unclear. This CDR3 is 13 amino acids long. Germline V gene sequence: CDR1 SGHRS, CDR2 YFSETQ. Trimming stripped 5 bases from V and 3 bases from J, with 9 bases between. In nucleotides, the CDR3 is TGCGCCAGCAGTACTGATCCCAATCAGCCCCAGCATTTT. Encoded protein: CASSTDPNQPQHF.

The chain combines TRBV6-1 with TRBJ2-1; 14 bases match TRBD2. Germline CDR1 MNHNS, CDR2 SASEGT. The length of the CDR3 is 15 residues. J lost 10 bases, V lost 7 bases, and 9 bases had no gene match. The CDR3 here is CASTPTSGRAGEQFF. In DNA, the CDR3 is TGTGCCAGCACCCCGACTAGCGGGAGGGCCGGGGAGCAGTTCTTC.

V usage is TRBV28 and J usage is TRBJ1-5; 8 bases match TRBD1. Looked up from germline, CDR1 is MDHEN and CDR2 is SYDVKM. V shed 3 bases and J 6 bases; nucleotides not matched to a gene: 4. The CDR3 contains 14 residues. CDR3 in amino acids: CASSFTGGLQPQHF. CDR3 DNA sequence: TGTGCCAGCAGTTTCACAGGGGGTCTTCAGCCCCAGCATTTT.